In this sample, the clone carrying this T cell receptor beta chain turned up once. Antigen specificity is unknown. In the PCR, 60 Vbeta and 13 Jbeta primers were used. Produced via immunoSEQ multiplex PCR; TCRdb's table is partial and in-frame only. This table has roughly 100,000 clones, approximately 80% appearing once. The entry originates in a study of cytomegalovirus exposure and HLA in healthy donors. The study's findings and limits: With high specificity and sensitivity, the classifier reportedly diagnosed cytomegalovirus status. Under in vitro conditions, a few CMV-associated chains were confirmed as specific for CMV antigens. Associated with HLA alleles at 0.05 false discovery rate in a later analysis were about 17,000 TCR beta sequences.

The sample was PBMCs. This clonotype originated in a young woman in good health and CMV-seropositive.

CDR3 nucleotides: TGTGCCAGCAGTTTTTCCCCGAGTAGTGGCTACACCTTC. Translated, it gives CASSFSPSSGYTF. The rearrangement joins TRBV28 to TRBJ1-2; D not resolved. The CDR3 loop spans 13 amino acids. Germline CDR1 reads MDHEN; CDR2 reads SYDVKM. V shed 3 bases and J shed 7 bases, with 12 bases lying between them.